The T cell receptor beta chain described here comes from a study of T cell responses to AZD1222 COVID-19 vaccine (dated by TCRdb to about 2021). Looking at the study overall: A total of more than 230 trial participants underwent TCR sequencing, of whom nearly 210 had received two doses of AZD1222 and some 25 had received two doses of the MenACWY control vaccine. Enrollment into the trials was organized by age into subgroups of 18-55, 56-69 and 70-plus years, and those subgroups contained roughly 140, 27 and 60 TCR-sequenced participants, respectively. General study outcomes and caveats: Conclusions about previously exposed vaccinees are limited, since just five or six AZD1222 recipients were seropositive for SARS-CoV-2 at baseline. In the small 56-69-year group, the increase in depth fell short of significance, most likely because of low power. Participants were mostly white British and included more females than males, and it was suggested by the authors that clonal diversity may have been underestimated. A significant rise in spike-specific TCR breadth and depth was observed after two AZD1222 doses relative to day 0 and relative to MenACWY recipients. Reportedly, almost half of the unique spike-specific TCRs recognized epitopes lying outside the regions that are mutated in the B.1.351 and B.1.1.7 variants. CD4 TCRs associated with the vaccine covered the entire spike protein, and the dominant responses were in regions 160-218 and 743-854. Because no samples from the day 14 peak response were available, repertoires could be characterized only after the peak T cell response.

Comments on this clone: Its antigen remains unidentified. There are no base qualities to consult, and no much larger clone falls within one base.

This specimen's time point label, interpreted: about 28 days (+/-7) after the second vaccine dose. Because spike-specific TCR depth and breadth did not differ between the two schedules, AZD1222 recipients who got a second dose at roughly 4 weeks were pooled with those who got a second dose at roughly 12 weeks. Vaccinee samples were obtained from the UK trials COV001 and COV002, which included a single-blind randomized controlled phase 2/3 trial of AZD1222 (ChAdOx1 nCoV-19) in healthy adults. Trial participant PBMC samples were collected at day 0 and day 28 after the second dose for TCRbeta chain sequencing. CDR1 and CDR2, per the germline V gene (reference sequence), are SGHNT and YYREEE. The CDR3 spans 12 residues, from the cysteine through the phenylalanine. Of all the DNA, just the CDR3 is kept, 36 bases in frame from base 1. V lost 4 bases and J lost 6 bases; the stretch between them is 10 bases long.

The CDR3 regions of human TCRbeta chains were analyzed by immunosequencing. On the study's bioinformatics: TCRs in the repertoires were compared against a reference library of SARS-CoV-2-specific TCRs that had been generated with the MIRA antigen-specificity platform. Breadth was defined as the fraction of unique TCRs that were SARS-CoV-2-associated. Depth was defined as the fraction of total T cells that were SARS-CoV-2-associated. Using the MIRA data, every spike-specific TCR was mapped to the spike region that the TCR reacted to and assigned to either a CD4 or a CD8 class. Log10-transformed breadth and depth values were compared by one-way ANOVA with Sidak's multiple comparisons tests. The clones in this table, taken by TCRdb from immuneACCESS, are in-frame only. Not every clone is retained; where verified, under half of the shortfall comes from an unresolved V gene, and the cause of the rest is unknown. V, J and clone size are those of that table, while D and trimming were read from the DNA. In this sample the table shows 150,000 or so clones, roughly 90% of which occur a single time. The leading ten clones occupy around 1.5% of the sample.

The sequence is built from TRBV5-4 and TRBJ1-1, and TRBD1 may be the D gene, going by 5 matching bases. The origin of this receptor is an adult who received the AZD1222 COVID-19 vaccine. This material consisted of peripheral blood, taken 28 days after the second AZD1222 dose. The base sequence is TGTGCCAGCAGCGGGACCAGTGCTGAAGCTTTCTTT. It codes for CASSGTSAEAFF.